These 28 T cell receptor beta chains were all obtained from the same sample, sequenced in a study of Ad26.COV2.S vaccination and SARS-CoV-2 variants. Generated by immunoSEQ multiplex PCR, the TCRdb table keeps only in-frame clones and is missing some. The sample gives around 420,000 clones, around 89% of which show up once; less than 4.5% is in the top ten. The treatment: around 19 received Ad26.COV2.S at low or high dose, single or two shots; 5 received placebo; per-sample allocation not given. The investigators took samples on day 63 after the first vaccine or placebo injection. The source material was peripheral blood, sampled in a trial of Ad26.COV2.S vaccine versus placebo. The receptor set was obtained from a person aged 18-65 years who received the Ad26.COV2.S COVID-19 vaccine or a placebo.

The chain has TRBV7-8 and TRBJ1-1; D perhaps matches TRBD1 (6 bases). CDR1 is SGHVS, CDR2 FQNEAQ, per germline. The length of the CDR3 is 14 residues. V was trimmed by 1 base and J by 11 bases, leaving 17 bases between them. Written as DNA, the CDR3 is TGTGCCAGCAGCTTAGAGGGAGGGGGGGAGAAGGCTTTCTTT. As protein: CASSLEGGGEKAFF.

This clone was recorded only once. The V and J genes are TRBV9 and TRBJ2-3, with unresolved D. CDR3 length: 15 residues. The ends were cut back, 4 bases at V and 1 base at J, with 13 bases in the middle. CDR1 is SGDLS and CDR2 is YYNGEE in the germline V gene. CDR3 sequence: CASSPSGKGTDTQYF. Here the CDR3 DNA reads TGTGCCAGCAGCCCCTCTGGGAAGGGCACAGATACGCAGTATTTT.

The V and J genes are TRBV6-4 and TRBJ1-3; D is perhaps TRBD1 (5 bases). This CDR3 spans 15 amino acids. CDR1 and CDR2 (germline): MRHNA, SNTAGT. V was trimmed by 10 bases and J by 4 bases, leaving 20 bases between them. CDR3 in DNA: TGTGCCAACACCCCCCAGTGGGGGACCGGAAACACCATATATTTT. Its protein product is CANTPQWGTGNTIYF.

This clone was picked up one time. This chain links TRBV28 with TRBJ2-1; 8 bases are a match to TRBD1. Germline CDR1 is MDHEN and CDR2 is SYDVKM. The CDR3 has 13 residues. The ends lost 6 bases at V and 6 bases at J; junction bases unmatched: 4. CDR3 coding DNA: TGTGCCAGCAGATATGGGACAGGCAATGAGCAGTTCTTC. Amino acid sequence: CASRYGTGNEQFF.

CDR3 bases: TGTGCCAGCAGTCCCCGACTAGCGGGGGGGCTTTTTGAAAGTAACAATGAGCAGTTCTTC. This codes for CASSPRLAGGLFESNNEQFF. This sequence joins TRBV6-6 and TRBJ2-1; 14 nucleotides match TRBD2. V lost 5 bases to trimming and J lost 5 bases; unmatched junction nucleotides: 17. CDR3 length: 20 residues. Germline-derived CDR1 and CDR2 are MNHNY and SVGAGI (reference sequence).

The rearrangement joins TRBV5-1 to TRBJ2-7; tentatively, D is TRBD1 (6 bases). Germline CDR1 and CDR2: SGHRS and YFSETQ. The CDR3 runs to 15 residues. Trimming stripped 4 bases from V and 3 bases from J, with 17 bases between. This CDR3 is CASSPGQRYNYEQYF. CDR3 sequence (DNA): TGCGCCAGCAGCCCAGGACAGAGGTATAACTACGAGCAGTACTTC.

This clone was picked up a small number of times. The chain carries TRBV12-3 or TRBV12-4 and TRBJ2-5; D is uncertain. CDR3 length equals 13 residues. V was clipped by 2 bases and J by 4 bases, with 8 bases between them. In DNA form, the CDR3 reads TGTGCCAGCAGTTTATTGCGGTCAGAGACCCAGTACTTC. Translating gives CASSLLRSETQYF.

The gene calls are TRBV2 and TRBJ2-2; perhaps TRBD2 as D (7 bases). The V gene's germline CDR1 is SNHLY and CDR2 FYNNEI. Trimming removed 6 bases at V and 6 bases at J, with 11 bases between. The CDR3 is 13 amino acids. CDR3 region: CASRQGGPGELFF. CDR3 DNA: TGTGCCAGCAGACAGGGAGGGCCCGGGGAGCTGTTTTTT.

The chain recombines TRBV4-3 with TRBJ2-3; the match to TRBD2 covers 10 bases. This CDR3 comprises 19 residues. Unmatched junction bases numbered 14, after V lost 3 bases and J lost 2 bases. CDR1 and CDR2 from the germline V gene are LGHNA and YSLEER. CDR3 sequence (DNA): TGCGCCAGCAGCCAGTTTGCTAGCGGGGGACGCCCCGACACAGATACGCAGTATTTT. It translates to CASSQFASGGRPDTDTQYF.

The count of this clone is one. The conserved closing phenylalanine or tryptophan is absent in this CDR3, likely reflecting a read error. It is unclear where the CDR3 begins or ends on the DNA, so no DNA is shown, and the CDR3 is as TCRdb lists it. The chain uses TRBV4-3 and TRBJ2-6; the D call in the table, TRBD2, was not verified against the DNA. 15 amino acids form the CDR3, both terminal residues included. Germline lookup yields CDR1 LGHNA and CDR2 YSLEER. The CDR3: CASSQELIRDGGKKC.

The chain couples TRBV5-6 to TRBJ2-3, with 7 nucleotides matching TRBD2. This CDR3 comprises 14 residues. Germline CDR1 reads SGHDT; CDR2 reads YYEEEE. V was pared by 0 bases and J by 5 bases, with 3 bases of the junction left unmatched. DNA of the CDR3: TGTGCCAGCAGCTTGGGGGGAGGGAAAGATACGCAGTATTTT. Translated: CASSLGGGKDTQYF.

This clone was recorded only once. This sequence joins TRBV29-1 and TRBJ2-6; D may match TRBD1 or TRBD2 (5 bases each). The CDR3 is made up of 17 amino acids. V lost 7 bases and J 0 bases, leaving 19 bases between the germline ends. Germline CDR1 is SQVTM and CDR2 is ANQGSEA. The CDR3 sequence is CSALRRDGLSGANVLTF. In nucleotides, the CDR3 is TGCAGCGCCCTCAGACGGGACGGACTCTCTGGGGCCAACGTCCTGACTTTC.

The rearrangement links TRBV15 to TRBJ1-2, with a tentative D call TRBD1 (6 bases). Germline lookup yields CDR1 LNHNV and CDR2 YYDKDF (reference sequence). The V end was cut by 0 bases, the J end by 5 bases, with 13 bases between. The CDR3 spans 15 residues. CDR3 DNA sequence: TGTGCCACCAGCAGAGACAAGACAGGATCTTATGGCTACACCTTC. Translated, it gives CATSRDKTGSYGYTF.

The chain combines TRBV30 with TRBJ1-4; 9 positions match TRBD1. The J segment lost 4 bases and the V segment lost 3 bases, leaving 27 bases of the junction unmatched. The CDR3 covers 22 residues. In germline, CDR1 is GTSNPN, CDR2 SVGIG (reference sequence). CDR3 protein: CAWRGQGFLRIAVVKGNEKLFF. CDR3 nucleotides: TGTGCCTGGAGGGGACAGGGTTTCTTAAGAATCGCGGTGGTGAAGGGTAATGAAAAACTGTTTTTT.

CDR3 nucleotide sequence: TGTGCCAGCAGCTTGCTCCGCCTGAATTACAATGAGCAGTTCTTC. Translated, it gives CASSLLRLNYNEQFF. The chain employs TRBV5-6 and TRBJ2-1; the D is unclear. In germline, CDR1 is SGHDT, CDR2 YYEEEE. The CDR3 consists of 15 residues. Trimming stripped 1 base from V and 4 bases from J, with 12 bases between. The variable domain in full, completed from reference TRBV5-6 and TRBJ2-1, reads DAGVTQSPTHLIKTRGQQVTLRCSPKSGHDTVSWYQQALGQGPQFIFQYYEEEERQRGNFPDRFSGHQFPNYSSELNVNALLLGDSALYLCASSLLRLNYNEQFFGPGTRLTVL.

The CDR3 DNA reads as TGTGCCAGCACGGGTTCAAGGGAGCAGTTCTTC. Its protein product is CASTGSREQFF. The chain has TRBV27 and TRBJ2-1; no definite D call. Germline V gene lookup returns CDR1 MNHEY and CDR2 SMNVEV (reference sequence). The CDR3 is made up of 11 amino acids. The ends were cut back, 7 bases at V and 10 bases at J, with 11 bases in the middle.

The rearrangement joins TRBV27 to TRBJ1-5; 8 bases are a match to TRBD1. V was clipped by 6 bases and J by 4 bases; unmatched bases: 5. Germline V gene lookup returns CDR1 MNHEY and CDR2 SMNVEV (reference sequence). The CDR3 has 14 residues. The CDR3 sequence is CASSQGQVNQPQHF. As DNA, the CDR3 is TGTGCCAGCAGCCAGGGACAGGTTAATCAGCCCCAGCATTTT.

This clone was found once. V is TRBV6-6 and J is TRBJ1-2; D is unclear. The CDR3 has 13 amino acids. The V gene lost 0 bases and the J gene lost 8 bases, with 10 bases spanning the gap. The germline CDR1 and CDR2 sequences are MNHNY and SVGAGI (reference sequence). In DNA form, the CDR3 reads TGTGCCAGCAGTTACTCCACCGGCTCGGGCTACACCTTC. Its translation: CASSYSTGSGYTF.

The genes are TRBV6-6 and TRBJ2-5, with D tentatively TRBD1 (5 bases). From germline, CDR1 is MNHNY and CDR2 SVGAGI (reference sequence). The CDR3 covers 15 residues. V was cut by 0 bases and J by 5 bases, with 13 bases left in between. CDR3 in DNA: TGTGCCAGCAGTTACTCGGGGCCTAGTCAGGAGACCCAGTACTTC. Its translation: CASSYSGPSQETQYF.

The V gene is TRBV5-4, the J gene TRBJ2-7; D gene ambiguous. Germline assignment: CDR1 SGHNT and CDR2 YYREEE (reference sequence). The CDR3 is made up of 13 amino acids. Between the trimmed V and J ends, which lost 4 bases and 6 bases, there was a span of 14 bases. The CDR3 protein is CASSLDLSGEQYF. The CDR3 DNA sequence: TGTGCCAGCAGCCTGGACCTATCGGGCGAGCAGTACTTC.

This chain's CDR3 is CASSRKQGSANYGYTF. The CDR3 DNA follows: TGTGCCAGTTCCCGAAAACAGGGCTCAGCTAACTATGGCTACACCTTC. The rearrangement joins TRBV19 to TRBJ1-2, with D perhaps matching TRBD1 (6 bases). With 8 bases removed from V and 0 bases from J, the gap between germline ends came to 19 bases. The CDR3 is 16 amino acids. Germline lookup yields CDR1 LNHDA and CDR2 SQIVND (reference sequence).

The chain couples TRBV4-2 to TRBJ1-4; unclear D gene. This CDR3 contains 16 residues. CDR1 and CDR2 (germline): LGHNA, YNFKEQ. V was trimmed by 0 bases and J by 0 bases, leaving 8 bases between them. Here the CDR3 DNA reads TGTGCCAGCAGCCAAGATCCGGGGACAACTAATGAAAAACTGTTTTTT. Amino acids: CASSQDPGTTNEKLFF.

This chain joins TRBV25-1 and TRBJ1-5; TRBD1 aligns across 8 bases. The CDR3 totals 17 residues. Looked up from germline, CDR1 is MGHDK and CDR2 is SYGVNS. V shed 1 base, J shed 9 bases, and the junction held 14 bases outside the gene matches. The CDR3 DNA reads TGTGCCAGCAGTGAATCCGAAGGAACAGGGGGATTGGCGCCCCAGCATTTT. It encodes CASSESEGTGGLAPQHF.

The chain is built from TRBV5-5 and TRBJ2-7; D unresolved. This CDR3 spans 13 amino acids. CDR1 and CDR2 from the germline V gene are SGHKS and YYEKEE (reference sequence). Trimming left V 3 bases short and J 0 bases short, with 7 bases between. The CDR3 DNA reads TGTGCCAGCAGCTCGAGAGGCTCCTACGAGCAGTACTTC. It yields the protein CASSSRGSYEQYF.

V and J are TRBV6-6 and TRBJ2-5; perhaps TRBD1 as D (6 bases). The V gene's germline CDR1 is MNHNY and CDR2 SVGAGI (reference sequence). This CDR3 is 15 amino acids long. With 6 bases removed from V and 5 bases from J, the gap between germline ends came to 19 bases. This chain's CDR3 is CASRQDFGDMETQYF. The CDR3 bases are TGTGCCAGCAGACAAGACTTCGGGGACATGGAGACCCAGTACTTC.

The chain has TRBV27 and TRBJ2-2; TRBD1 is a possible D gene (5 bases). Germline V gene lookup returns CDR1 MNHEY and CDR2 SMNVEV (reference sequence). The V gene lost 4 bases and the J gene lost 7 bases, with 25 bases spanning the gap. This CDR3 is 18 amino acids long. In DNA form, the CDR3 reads TGTGCCAGCAGTTCCGTTAGGTGGGGCCACGAGGATGTCGGGGAGCTGTTTTTT. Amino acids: CASSSVRWGHEDVGELFF.

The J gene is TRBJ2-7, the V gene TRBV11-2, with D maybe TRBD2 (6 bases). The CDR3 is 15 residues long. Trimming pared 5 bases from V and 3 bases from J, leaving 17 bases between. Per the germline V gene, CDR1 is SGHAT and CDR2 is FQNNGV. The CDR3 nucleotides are TGTGCCAGCAGCACGCTTTTTGGGGGAGGCTACGAGCAGTACTTC. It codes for CASSTLFGGGYEQYF.

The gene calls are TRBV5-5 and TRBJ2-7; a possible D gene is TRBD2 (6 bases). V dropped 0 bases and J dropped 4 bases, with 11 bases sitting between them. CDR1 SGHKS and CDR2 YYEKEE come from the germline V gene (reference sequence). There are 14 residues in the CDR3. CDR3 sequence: CASSLGDFSYEQYF. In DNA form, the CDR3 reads TGTGCCAGCAGCTTGGGGGACTTCTCTTACGAGCAGTACTTC.